The text below deals with one TCR beta chain. The antigen is undetermined. A second PCR of roughly 7 to 11 cycles used a sample-barcoded 5' primer and a J-beta primer mix. TCRdb analysed the 5' RACE reads with MiXCR anew, one entry per CDR3 protein. The sample contains over 600,000 distinct CDR3 sequences, roughly 43% of which appear only once. This sample is drawn from a study of blood T cells in healthy people across ages. The authors isolated at least 6 million PBMCs per sample. General study results and limits: The study lacked donor CMV status, which possibly confounded expanded clonotype changes. Diversity of TCR beta per million T cells declined in a roughly linear way with age.

The germline CDR1 and CDR2 sequences are SGHTA and FQGTGA. The CDR3 consists of 19 residues. Trimming removed 0 bases from V and 1 base from J; junction bases left unmatched: 12. The specimen sequenced was blood. The chain carries TRBV7-3 and TRBJ2-5; 9 bases fit TRBD2. This clonotype was sampled from a man older than 75 in good health. The CDR3 DNA reads as TGTGCCAGCAGCTTAACGGGGACTCCCGGGACTAGCAGCCAAGAGACCCAGTACTTC. This translates into CASSLTGTPGTSSQETQYF. Full variable domain (missing parts from reference TRBV7-3 and TRBJ2-5): GAGVSQTPSNKVTEKGKYVELRCDPISGHTALYWYRQSLGQGPEFLIYFQGTGAADDSGLPNDRFFAVRPEGSVSTLKIQRTERGDSAVYLCASSLTGTPGTSSQETQYFGPGTRLLVL.